This TCR beta chain was documented in a study of CD8 T cells in ankylosing spondylitis. Comments on this clonotype: The antigen remains undetermined.

Study outcomes and limitations: Disease-linked clones reportedly showed significant enrichment in matched ankylosing spondylitis synovial fluid.

TCRdb re-analysed the 5' RACE reads in MiXCR, keeping a single row per CDR3 protein. This sample carries 150,000 or so distinct CDR3 sequences, around 9.6% of them seen once, and the ten largest clones take around 15%. This CDR3 spans 15 amino acids. Germline lookup yields CDR1 SGHVS and CDR2 FQNEAQ. The V gene end was trimmed by 2 bases and the J gene end by 5 bases; junction bases not matched to a gene: 2. Sequenced sample: blood, either unsorted or a sorted T cell fraction (not recorded which). The TCR was taken from a female donor with ankylosing spondylitis or in good health (not recorded which). The chain links TRBV7-8 to TRBJ2-1; 11 nucleotides match TRBD2. CDR3 amino acids: CASSLLLAGDNEQFF. In DNA, the CDR3 is TGTGCCAGCAGCTTATTACTAGCGGGAGACAATGAGCAGTTCTTC.